These T cell receptor beta chains were read from a single sample in a study of blood T cell repertoires in COVID-19. Repertoires were generated with immunoSEQ multiplex PCR, while TCRdb's copy carries only in-frame clones and drops some. The data show 100,000 or so clones, roughly 81% seen once. The sequenced material came from peripheral blood. These receptors all stem from a human donor in a cohort sampled during active COVID-19. Each CDR3 is given with its conserved first and last residue. Each record gives: clone size, D gene, J gene, V gene, CDR3 DNA, CDR3 protein. The D gene is left open where the match is weak. The size field is filled for only some rows; it gives once, few, many or a size class.

clone_size: .
d_call: TRBD1
j_call: TRBJ2-7
v_call: TRBV2
cdr3_nt: TGTGCCAGCAGTGGAGACAGGGGGCCCTACGAGCAGTACTTC
cdr3_aa: CASSGDRGPYEQYF

clone_size: .
d_call: TRBD2
j_call: TRBJ2-1
v_call: TRBV6-2/TRBV6-3
cdr3_nt: TGTGCCAGCAGTCCCAAGACTAGCGGGAGTTTCACCTACAATGAGCAGTTCTTC
cdr3_aa: CASSPKTSGSFTYNEQFF

clone_size: .
d_call: .
j_call: TRBJ2-7
v_call: TRBV12-3/TRBV12-4
cdr3_nt: TGTGCCAGCAGTTGGGGCCACGAGCAGTACTTC
cdr3_aa: CASSWGHEQYF

clone_size: .
d_call: TRBD1
j_call: TRBJ1-1
v_call: TRBV7-9
cdr3_nt: TGTGCCAGCAGCTCAACGGACAGGGGCGATGAAGCTTTCTTT
cdr3_aa: CASSSTDRGDEAFF

clone_size: .
d_call: TRBD2
j_call: TRBJ2-7
v_call: TRBV7-2
cdr3_nt: TGTGCCAGCAGCTTTTTACGACTAGCGGCTTCCTACGAGCAGTACTTC
cdr3_aa: CASSFLRLAASYEQYF

clone_size: .
d_call: TRBD2
j_call: TRBJ2-7
v_call: TRBV6-5
cdr3_nt: TGTGCCAGCAGTTACTCGAGCGGGGGGGCCATTATCGAGCAGTACTTC
cdr3_aa: CASSYSSGGAIIEQYF

clone_size: .
d_call: .
j_call: TRBJ2-7
v_call: TRBV21-1
cdr3_nt: TGTGCCAGCAGCAAACCGGGACTAGCGGGAATATACGAGCAGTACTTC
cdr3_aa: CASSKPGLAGIYEQYF

clone_size: .
d_call: .
j_call: TRBJ1-3
v_call: TRBV9
cdr3_nt: TGTGCCAGCACCACCGGAGGCTACAACACCATATATTTT
cdr3_aa: CASTTGGYNTIYF

clone_size: few
d_call: .
j_call: TRBJ1-2
v_call: TRBV19
cdr3_nt: TGTGCCAGTAGTATAGTCGGCAGGGGTTATGGCTACACCTTC
cdr3_aa: CASSIVGRGYGYTF

clone_size: .
d_call: .
j_call: TRBJ2-3
v_call: TRBV18
cdr3_nt: TGTGCCAGCTCACTGGGGGACATACAAGATACGCAGTATTTT
cdr3_aa: CASSLGDIQDTQYF

clone_size: .
d_call: .
j_call: TRBJ1-2
v_call: TRBV6-1
cdr3_nt: TGTGCCAGCAGTGAAGGAGGGAACTATGGCTACACCTTC
cdr3_aa: CASSEGGNYGYTF

clone_size: .
d_call: TRBD2
j_call: TRBJ2-7
v_call: TRBV19
cdr3_nt: TGTGCCAGTGGGACTAGCGGCGGAAACTACGAGCAGTACTTC
cdr3_aa: CASGTSGGNYEQYF

clone_size: .
d_call: TRBD1
j_call: TRBJ2-7
v_call: TRBV4-1
cdr3_nt: TGCGCCAGCAGCCAAGGAGACAGGGTTCGGGAGCAGTACTTC
cdr3_aa: CASSQGDRVREQYF

clone_size: .
d_call: .
j_call: TRBJ1-5
v_call: TRBV28
cdr3_nt: TGTGCCAGCAGTTTCCGGGACAACGGGGGGAATCAGCCCCAGCATTTT
cdr3_aa: CASSFRDNGGNQPQHF

clone_size: .
d_call: .
j_call: TRBJ2-3
v_call: TRBV6-2/TRBV6-3
cdr3_nt: TGTGCCAGCAGTTACTTCGGCACAGATACGCAGTATTTT
cdr3_aa: CASSYFGTDTQYF

clone_size: .
d_call: TRBD1
j_call: TRBJ1-1
v_call: TRBV10-3
cdr3_nt: TGTGCCATCAGTGAGGATCAAAGCAGGGGGCGTTGGAGGACTGAAGCTTTCTTT
cdr3_aa: CAISEDQSRGRWRTEAFF

clone_size: .
d_call: TRBD1
j_call: TRBJ1-5
v_call: TRBV28
cdr3_nt: TGTGCCAGCAGGGGACAGCCTGGGGGGCCCCAGCATTTT
cdr3_aa: CASRGQPGGPQHF

clone_size: .
d_call: TRBD1
j_call: TRBJ2-7
v_call: TRBV29-1
cdr3_nt: TGCAGCGTCGGGGCCGGGACAGGGGGCCAAGAGCAGTACTTC
cdr3_aa: CSVGAGTGGQEQYF

clone_size: .
d_call: TRBD1
j_call: TRBJ2-5
v_call: TRBV7-3
cdr3_nt: TGTGCCAGCAGCCCCACAGGGGCAGGAGAGACCCAGTACTTC
cdr3_aa: CASSPTGAGETQYF

clone_size: .
d_call: .
j_call: TRBJ1-1
v_call: TRBV28
cdr3_nt: TGTGCCAGCAGTCTCAGAACAACCATGAACACTGAAGCTTTCTTT
cdr3_aa: CASSLRTTMNTEAFF

clone_size: few
d_call: .
j_call: TRBJ2-2
v_call: TRBV28
cdr3_nt: TGTGCCAGCACCGGACAGTGGAAGACCGGGGAGCTGTTTTTT
cdr3_aa: CASTGQWKTGELFF

clone_size: .
d_call: TRBD2
j_call: TRBJ2-3
v_call: TRBV25-1
cdr3_nt: TGTGCCAGCAGTGACCCCGGGACGGGCGGGAGGCAGTATTTT
cdr3_aa: CASSDPGTGGRQYF